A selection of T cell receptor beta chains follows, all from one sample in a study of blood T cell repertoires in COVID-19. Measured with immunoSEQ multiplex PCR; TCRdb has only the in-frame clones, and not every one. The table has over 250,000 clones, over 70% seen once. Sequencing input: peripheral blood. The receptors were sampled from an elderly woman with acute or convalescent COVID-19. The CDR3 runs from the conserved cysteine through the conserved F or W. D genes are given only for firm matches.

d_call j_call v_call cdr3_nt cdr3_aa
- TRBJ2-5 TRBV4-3 TGCGCCAGCAGCCAAGACTCGGGGACCCAGTACTTC CASSQDSGTQYF
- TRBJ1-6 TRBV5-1 TGCGCCAGCAGCTTGGACGGTTATAATTCACCCCTCCACTTT CASSLDGYNSPLHF
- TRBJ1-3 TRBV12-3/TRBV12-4 TGTGCCAGCTCCCGGGGGGGGATCAACACCATATATTTT CASSRGGINTIYF
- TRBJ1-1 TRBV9 TGTGCCAGCAGCGTAGTGGCAGGCTCCACTGAAGCTTTCTTT CASSVVAGSTEAFF
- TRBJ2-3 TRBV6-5 TGTGCCAGCAAGGGAGCATTGGGGAGGACAGATACGCAGTATTTT CASKGALGRTDTQYF
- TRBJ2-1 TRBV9 TGTGCCAGCAGCCCAACGGGGGAAGCATATGAGCAGTTCTTC CASSPTGEAYEQFF
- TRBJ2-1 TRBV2 TGTGCCAGCAGTCCCAACAATGAGCAGTTCTTC CASSPNNEQFF
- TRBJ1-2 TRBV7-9 TGTGCCAGCAGCTTAGCTTTCGGTAATGGCTACACCTTC CASSLAFGNGYTF
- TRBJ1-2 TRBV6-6 TGTGCCAGCAGTTTTACGGACAGTAACTATGGCTACACCTTC CASSFTDSNYGYTF
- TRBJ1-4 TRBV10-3 TGTGCCATCAGTGAAGGCGGAGGGGTGGGGAATGAAAAACTGTTTTTT CAISEGGGVGNEKLFF
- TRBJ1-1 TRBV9 TGTGCCAGCAGCCCTCTCGCGGGGGGTGGTACTGAAGCTTTCTTT CASSPLAGGGTEAFF